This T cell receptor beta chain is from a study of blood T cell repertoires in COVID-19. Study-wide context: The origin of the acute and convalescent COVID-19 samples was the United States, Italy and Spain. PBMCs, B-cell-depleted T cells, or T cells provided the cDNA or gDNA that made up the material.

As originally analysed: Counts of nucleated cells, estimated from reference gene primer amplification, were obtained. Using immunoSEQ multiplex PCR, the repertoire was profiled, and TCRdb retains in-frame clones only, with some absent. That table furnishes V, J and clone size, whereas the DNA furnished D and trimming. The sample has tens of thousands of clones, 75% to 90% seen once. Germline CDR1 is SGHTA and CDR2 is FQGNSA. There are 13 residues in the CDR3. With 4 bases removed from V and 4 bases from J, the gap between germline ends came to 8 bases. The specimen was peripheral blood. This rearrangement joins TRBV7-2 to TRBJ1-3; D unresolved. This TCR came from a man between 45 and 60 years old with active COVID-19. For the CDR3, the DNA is TGTGCCAGCAGCTCCACTATCGGAAACACCATATATTTT. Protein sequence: CASSSTIGNTIYF.